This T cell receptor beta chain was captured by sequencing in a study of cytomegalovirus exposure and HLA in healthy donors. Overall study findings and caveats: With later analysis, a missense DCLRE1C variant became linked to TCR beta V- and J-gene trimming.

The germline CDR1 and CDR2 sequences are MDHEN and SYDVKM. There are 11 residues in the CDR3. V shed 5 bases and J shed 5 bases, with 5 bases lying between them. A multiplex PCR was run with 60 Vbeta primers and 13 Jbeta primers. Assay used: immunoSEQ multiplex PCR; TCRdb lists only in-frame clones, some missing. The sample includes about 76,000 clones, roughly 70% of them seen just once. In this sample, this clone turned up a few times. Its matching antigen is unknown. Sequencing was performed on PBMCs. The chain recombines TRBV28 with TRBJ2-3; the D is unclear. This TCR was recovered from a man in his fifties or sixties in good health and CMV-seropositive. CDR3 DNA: TGTGCCAGCAGTCTACGAGATACGCAGTATTTT. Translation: CASSLRDTQYF.